This is a list of T cell receptor beta chains from one sample in a study of CD8+CD57+ T cells in acquired aplastic anemia. TCRdb ran MiXCR on the reads and lists one entry per CDR3 protein. This sample yields 250,000 to 350,000 distinct CDR3 sequences, of which roughly three fifths are seen a single time; approximately 8.2% belongs to the top ten. Source material: sorted CD4+, CD8+, or CD8+CD57+ T cells (not recorded which) from PBMCs. These TCRs come from a human donor with severe aplastic anemia or a healthy control (not recorded which). CDR3s include the opening cysteine and the closing phenylalanine or tryptophan. Fields, in order: D gene, clone size, V gene, J gene, CDR3 DNA, CDR3 protein. D genes are given only for firm matches. Clone size is shown for a subset of rows, as once, few, many or a class of expanded clone.

-	-	TRBV19	TRBJ2-2	TGTGCCAGTAATCTGTCAGGGCGGTCCGGAGGCGGGGAGCTGTTTTTT	CASNLSGRSGGGELFF
-	-	TRBV4-1	TRBJ2-7	TGTGCCAGCAGCTTAAACGCCTCGGACAGACACTACGAGCAGTACTTC	CASSLNASDRHYEQYF
-	many	TRBV11-3	TRBJ2-1	TGTGCCAGCAGCTTTGGGAATGAGCAGTTCTTC	CASSFGNEQFF
TRBD2	-	TRBV2	TRBJ2-7	TGTGCCAGCAGGGAGACTAGCGGCATCTACGAGCAGTACTTC	CASRETSGIYEQYF
-	many	TRBV20-1	TRBJ1-5	TGCAGTGCTAGAGTGTGGGCAGGGGATCAGCCCCAGCATTTT	CSARVWAGDQPQHF
-	few	TRBV20-1	TRBJ2-3	TGCAGTGTTGGGGGGCCCAGCACAGATACGCAGTATTTT	CSVGGPSTDTQYF
TRBD2	-	TRBV20-1	TRBJ2-2	TGCAGTGCTAGCCCTAGCGGGAGCCCGAGGACCGGGGAGCTGTTTTTT	CSASPSGSPRTGELFF
TRBD2	-	TRBV29-1	TRBJ2-3	TGCAGCGCCCCGCGGACTAGCGGCACAGATACGCAGTATTTT	CSAPRTSGTDTQYF
-	many	TRBV9	TRBJ1-3	TGTGCCAGCGCGGCGACCGGGACTTACTCTGGAAACACCATATATTTT	CASAATGTYSGNTIYF
-	-	TRBV2	TRBJ1-2	TGTGCCAGCAGTGAAGCCGGGGTCTATGGCTACACCTTC	CASSEAGVYGYTF
-	-	TRBV2	TRBJ1-1	TGTGCCTGTAGTCCAGAGGGTGACACTGAAGCTTTCTTT	CACSPEGDTEAFF
TRBD1	once	TRBV7-9	TRBJ1-3	TGTGCCAGCAGCACCAGACAGGGAGTAGTCACCATATACTTT	CASSTRQGVVTIYF
TRBD1	-	TRBV5-1	TRBJ1-6	TGCGCCAGCAGCCAGGGGGCAGGGGTAGGATCACCCCTCCACTTT	CASSQGAGVGSPLHF
-	many	TRBV24-1	TRBJ2-5	TGTGCCACCAGTGACCCAAGGGACTACCAAGAGACCCAGTACTTC	CATSDPRDYQETQYF
-	many	TRBV5-7	TRBJ1-6	TGTGCCAGCAGCTCGGATAGGGTTGGGAGGAATTCACCCCTCCACTTT	CASSSDRVGRNSPLHF
-	-	TRBV10-1	TRBJ2-1	TGCGCCAGCAGTGAAGTGGGGGCAAATTGTCTTCTTTTGGATGAGCAGTTCTTC	CASSEVGANCLLLDEQFF
TRBD1	many	TRBV2	TRBJ1-6	TGTGCCAGCAGTGTAGAGACAGGGTTATCACCCCTCCACTTT	CASSVETGLSPLHF
-	-	TRBV5-1	TRBJ2-5	TGCGCCAGCAGGGGAGCCCCCCAAGAGACCCAGTACTTC	CASRGAPQETQYF
-	-	TRBV4-3	TRBJ1-2	TGCGCCAGCAGCCAAGAGGCGATTGGGGGGATGTATGGCTACACCTTC	CASSQEAIGGMYGYTF
-	-	TRBV24-1	TRBJ2-7	TGTGCCACCAGTGCCGAAAGCTGGGGGCAGGGCACCGCCTACGAGCAGTACTTC	CATSAESWGQGTAYEQYF
-	few	TRBV19	TRBJ1-3	TGTGCCAGTTGGGACGGTGGAAAAGGAAACACCATATATTTT	CASWDGGKGNTIYF
-	many	TRBV20-1	TRBJ1-1	TGCAGTGCTAGAGATCTTAGGAACACTGAAGCTTTCTTT	CSARDLRNTEAFF
TRBD2	many	TRBV7-9	TRBJ2-3	TGTGCCAGCAGCCCCGGTGGGGGGGCAGATACGCAGTATTTT	CASSPGGGADTQYF
-	-	TRBV12-3/TRBV12-4	TRBJ2-1	TGTGCTAGTGGTTTGGGTCGGAGCAACAATGAGCAGTTCTTC	CASGLGRSNNEQFF
-	-	TRBV27	TRBJ1-2	TGTGCCAGCAGTTTATCGGGAACAGGTCCAGCTAACTATGACTACACCTTC	CASSLSGTGPANYDYTF
-	-	TRBV10-3	TRBJ2-1	TGTGCCATCAGTGATTTCGGTCAGGATCACAATGAGCAGTTCTTC	CAISDFGQDHNEQFF
TRBD2	many	TRBV12-3/TRBV12-4	TRBJ2-7	TGTGCCAGCAGCCCGGGACTAGCACGCTACGAGCAGTACTTC	CASSPGLARYEQYF
-	once	TRBV7-9	TRBJ1-4	TGTGCCAGCAGCTTCCTGATTAATGAAAAACTGTTTTTT	CASSFLINEKLFF
TRBD1	-	TRBV9	TRBJ2-2	TGTGCCAGCAGCGTAACCAGGGACAGCGCTGGTTTCACCGGGGAGCTGTTTTTT	CASSVTRDSAGFTGELFF